The clone carrying this TCR beta chain was counted only a few times. Its antigen is as yet unknown. A much larger clonotype is one base distant, so this may be a read error. RNA and DNA were co-extracted from approximately 20-30 mg of unsorted bulk tissue. Over 75% of the cells were viable tumor cells in every tumor sample. This record belongs to a study of tumor-infiltrating lymphocytes in primary liver carcinoma. About the research overall: Roughly 3.65 to 7.13 million productive TCRbeta reads came from each sample, comparable across tissue types.

Findings and limits, study-wide: When set against blood, tumors had a significantly higher top-250-clone fraction (p = 0.039). The overlap of tumor-adjacent and tumor-blood pairs was smaller than that of tumor region pairs.

This CDR3 has 14 amino acids. Per germline, CDR1 MNHNS and CDR2 SASEGT. The researchers produced TCR beta cDNA from approximately 550 ng total RNA with a constant-region primer. Libraries covering TCR beta were generated through three nested multiplex PCR rounds (using a slightly modified ARM-PCR). Researchers ran the first two PCR rounds for 10 cycles each with TRBV1-TRBV30 forward primers and a C-beta reverse primer. In TCRdb, the multiplex PCR reads were re-called with MiXCR into one record per CDR3 protein. The profile shows tens of thousands of distinct CDR3 sequences, around three quarters of them singletons.

Material for sequencing was liver tumor tissue from sampling region 4. Subset indicated: tumor region T4, right-lateral pole. The receptor was derived from a woman between 25 and 40 years old with primary liver carcinoma and hepatitis B virus infection. The chain carries TRBV6-1 and TRBJ2-3, with a possible D match to TRBD1 (5 bases). This chain's CDR3 is CASRTVWFTGTQYF. CDR3 sequence (DNA): TGTGCCAGCCGTACTGTGTGGTTTACAGGTACGCAGTATTTT.